The present TCR beta chain was sequenced within a study of shared clonotypes between healthy human individuals. The CDR3 sequence is 13 residues long. The V gene lost 7 bases and the J gene lost 0 bases, with 8 bases spanning the gap. Germline V gene data show CDR1 as SGHNT and CDR2 as YYREEE (reference sequence). The study's findings and limits: Naive subsets generally had larger estimated richness than memory subsets.

This clone was seen only once. No antigen is known for it. The sample has other DNA sequences that encode this CDR3 too. Method: immunoSEQ multiplex PCR; TCRdb's copy keeps in-frame clones and lacks some. The data hold over a million clones, with about four fifths observed a single time. The source material was memory CD4+ T cells from PBMCs. Subset defined: CD45RA-negative fraction. This chain uses TRBV5-4 with TRBJ1-3; maybe TRBD1 (5 bases). The clonotype comes from a man aged 18 to 30 in good health. Some clones in this sample may be carry-over from other donors' samples. Here the CDR3 DNA reads TGTGCCAGCGGGGGGTCCTCTGGAAACACCATATATTTT. Encoded protein: CASGGSSGNTIYF.